Listed below are T cell receptor beta chains from one sample, sequenced in a study of breast tumors, draining lymph nodes, adjacent tissues. TCRdb re-analysed the multiplex PCR reads in MiXCR, keeping a single row per CDR3 protein. The sample yields about 66,000 distinct CDR3 sequences, roughly two fifths seen once. The sequencing sample was made of breast tumor tissue. The source of these receptors is a female donor with breast cancer. Some clones in this sample may be carry-over from other donors' samples. The CDR3 runs from the conserved cysteine through the conserved F or W. The D gene is left open where the match is weak. Expanded clones are given a class, and other clones once, few, many or no size at all.

J | D | V | size | CDR3 | DNA
TRBJ2-5 | NA | TRBV11-2 | NA | CASSLKGGAWETQYF | TGTGCCAGCAGCCTAAAGGGCGGGGCGTGGGAGACCCAGTACTTC
TRBJ1-1 | NA | TRBV7-2 | NA | CASSLVGRHWLKAFF | TGTGCCAGCAGCTTAGTGGGCAGGCATTGGTTGAAAGCTTTCTTT
TRBJ1-2 | NA | TRBV25-1 | NA | CASSESRVFGNYGYTF | TGTGCCAGCAGTGAATCCCGTGTTTTCGGTAACTATGGCTACACCTTC
TRBJ2-7 | NA | TRBV20-1 | NA | CSANSGGGYTYKQYF | TGCAGTGCTAACTCAGGGGGGGGCTACACCTACAAGCAGTACTTC
TRBJ1-5 | NA | TRBV25-1 | NA | CASSPPGSIYEQPQHF | TGTGCCAGCAGTCCCCCCGGGAGCATCTACGAGCAGCCCCAGCATTTT
TRBJ2-3 | TRBD2 | TRBV7-9 | NA | CASSFVTGRAIDTQYF | TGTGCCAGCAGCTTCGTTACCGGGAGGGCCATAGATACGCAGTATTTT
TRBJ2-7 | NA | TRBV10-3 | NA | CAISEREKFYEQYF | TGTGCCATCAGTGAGCGGGAGAAATTCTACGAGCAGTACTTC
TRBJ2-2 | TRBD2 | TRBV7-2 | NA | CASSLGLAGWVGELFF | TGTGCCAGCAGCCTGGGACTAGCGGGATGGGTCGGGGAGCTGTTTTTT
TRBJ2-7 | TRBD1 | TRBV2 | medium-sized | CASIGTGGKLYEQYF | TGTGCCAGCATAGGAACAGGGGGTAAACTCTACGAGCAGTACTTC
TRBJ2-3 | TRBD2 | TRBV20-1 | many | CSAISGVGHSDTQYF | TGCAGTGCTATCAGCGGGGTGGGCCATTCAGATACGCAGTATTTT
TRBJ2-1 | TRBD2 | TRBV24-1 | NA | CATSARHPTGTTQFF | TGTGCCACCAGTGCTAGACACCCAACCGGGACTACTCAGTTCTTC
TRBJ2-3 | TRBD1 | TRBV6-5 | NA | CASSYFLIPYTGGSLRGQYF | TGTGCCAGCAGTTACTTCTTAATACCATACACAGGGGGCTCCCTACGTGGGCAGTATTTT
TRBJ1-1 | NA | TRBV12-3/TRBV12-4 | NA | CASSRAGMLNTEAFF | TGTGCCAGCAGCCGGGCAGGGATGTTGAACACTGAAGCTTTCTTT
TRBJ2-2 | NA | TRBV19 | NA | CASNMTGTGELFF | TGTGCCAGTAATATGACAGGCACCGGGGAGCTGTTTTTC